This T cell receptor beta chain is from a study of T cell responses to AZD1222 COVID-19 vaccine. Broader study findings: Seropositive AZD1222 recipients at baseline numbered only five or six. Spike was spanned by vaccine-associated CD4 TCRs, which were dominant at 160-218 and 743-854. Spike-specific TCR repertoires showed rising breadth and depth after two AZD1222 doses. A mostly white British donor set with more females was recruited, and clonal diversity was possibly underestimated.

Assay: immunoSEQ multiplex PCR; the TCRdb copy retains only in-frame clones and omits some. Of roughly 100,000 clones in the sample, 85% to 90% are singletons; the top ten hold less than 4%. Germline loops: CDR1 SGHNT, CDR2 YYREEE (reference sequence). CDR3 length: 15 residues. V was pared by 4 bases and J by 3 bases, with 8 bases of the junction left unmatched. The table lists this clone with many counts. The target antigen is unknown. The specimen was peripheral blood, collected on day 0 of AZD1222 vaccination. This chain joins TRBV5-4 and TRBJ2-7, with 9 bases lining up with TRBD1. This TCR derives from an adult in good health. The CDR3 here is CASSARGQGHYEQYF. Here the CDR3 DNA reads TGTGCCAGCAGCGCGAGGGGACAGGGTCACTACGAGCAGTACTTC.